This TCR beta chain was found in a study of blood T cells in healthy people across ages. A second PCR of roughly 7 to 11 cycles used a sample-barcoded 5' primer and a J-beta primer mix. TCRdb re-analysed the 5' RACE reads in MiXCR, keeping a single row per CDR3 protein. The sample yields about 1.4 million distinct CDR3 sequences, approximately 59% seen once. The CDR3 extends over 16 amino acids. CDR1 is SEHNR and CDR2 is FQNEAQ in the germline V gene (reference sequence). Trimming cost V 7 bases and J 6 bases; bases outside gene matches: 13. The sequence was collected from a young man in good health. The chain uses TRBV7-9 and TRBJ2-2, with TRBD1 matching over 8 bases. Sequenced: blood. CDR3 in DNA: TGTGCCAGCATCGTTTTCAGGGGGCTTTTTCCCGGGGAGCTGTTTTTT. It codes for CASIVFRGLFPGELFF.